These 14 T cell receptor beta chains came from one sample sequenced in a study of metastatic and nonmetastatic thyroid tumors. TCRdb re-clonotyped the PCR reads through MiXCR. The table lists about 15,000 clones, about 32% of them singletons. Thyroid surgery was preceded by no treatment in any patient. Sequencing was done on a sample of tumor tissue. The receptors were gathered from a female donor with papillary thyroid cancer or a benign thyroid nodule (not recorded which). Some clones in this sample may be carry-over from other donors' samples.

The rearrangement joins TRBV6-2 or TRBV6-3 to TRBJ1-1; D is unclear. The germline V gene has CDR1 MNHEY and CDR2 SVGEGT. The CDR3 extends over 16 amino acids. V was pared by 4 bases and J by 1 base, with 16 bases between. This CDR3 is CASSLGSRDRNTEAFF. CDR3 nucleotide sequence: TGTGCCAGCAGTTTGGGCAGTAGGGATAGGAACACTGAAGCTTTCTTT.

The chain carries TRBV20-1 and TRBJ2-3; 9 bases align to TRBD2. The CDR3 runs to 15 residues. Unmatched junction bases numbered 8, after V lost 3 bases and J lost 4 bases. Germline lookup yields CDR1 DFQATT and CDR2 SNEGSKA (reference sequence). The DNA for the CDR3 is TGCAGTGCTAGTCGAGCGGGGGGTCGGTCAGATACGCAGTATTTT. Translated, it gives CSASRAGGRSDTQYF.

Many counts were recorded for this clone. This sequence may be a read error, since a much larger clone differs from it by one base. The V gene is TRBV5-4, the J gene TRBJ1-4; 9 bases fit TRBD1. The germline gives CDR1 SGHNT, CDR2 YYREEE (reference sequence). This CDR3 has 19 residues. CDR3 loop: CASSLGIQGAYATNEKLVF. The DNA of the CDR3 is TGTGCCAGCAGCTTGGGGATACAGGGGGCCTATGCAACTAATGAAAAACTGGTTTTT.

V and J are TRBV30 and TRBJ2-7, with 7 bases matching TRBD2. The junction had 5 bases not matched to a gene; V was cut back by 3 bases and J by 0 bases. CDR3 length equals 14 residues. The germline gives CDR1 GTSNPN, CDR2 SVGIG (reference sequence). In DNA, the CDR3 is TGTGCCTGGAGGCCCCGGGACTACTCCTACGAGCAGTACTTC. Translation gives CAWRPRDYSYEQYF.

The chain has TRBV12-3 or TRBV12-4 and TRBJ1-1; 10 nucleotides align to TRBD1. The CDR3 loop spans 13 amino acids. V trimming: 6 bases; J trimming: 4 bases; junction bases outside the gene matches: 2. The CDR3: CASSRQGATEAFF. The CDR3 nucleotides are TGTGCCAGCAGCAGACAGGGGGCCACTGAAGCTTTCTTT.

V and J are TRBV20-1 and TRBJ1-6; 7 positions match TRBD1. The CDR3 runs 12 residues. In germline, CDR1 is DFQATT, CDR2 SNEGSKA (reference sequence). Trimming cost V 6 bases and J 6 bases; bases outside gene matches: 2. The CDR3 coding sequence is TGCAGTGCCGACAGGGCTAATTCACCCCTCCACTTT. Amino acids: CSADRANSPLHF.

For the CDR3, the DNA is TGTGCCTGGGGGACGGAACACCCTGGCGTGGAGCATTTT. Its protein product is CAWGTEHPGVEHF. This chain connects TRBV30 to TRBJ1-5; weak D call: TRBD1 (5 bases). V was pared by 5 bases and J by 14 bases, with 22 bases between. This CDR3 contains 13 residues. Germline CDR1 and CDR2: GTSNPN and SVGIG (reference sequence).

The chain combines TRBV11-1 with TRBJ2-7; 11 nucleotides match TRBD2. Losses at the gene ends were 5 bases for V and 4 bases for J; bases not matched to a gene: 4. This CDR3 has 14 residues. From germline, CDR1 is SGHAT and CDR2 FQDESV (reference sequence). The CDR3 region has the DNA TGTGCCAGCAGCCTACTAGCGGGAGCTTACGAGCAGTACTTC. Translating gives CASSLLAGAYEQYF.

This clone came up many times. V and J are TRBV7-6 and TRBJ2-3, with 11 bases matching TRBD2. The germline CDR1 and CDR2 sequences are SGHVS and FNYEAQ. The CDR3 loop spans 15 amino acids. V dropped 7 bases and J dropped 5; count of bases not matched to a gene: 8. The CDR3 is CASTISGGAGDTQYF. CDR3 sequence (DNA): TGTGCCAGCACCATTAGCGGGGGGGCAGGAGATACGCAGTATTTT.

This clone was recorded a few times. The V gene is TRBV4-3, the J gene TRBJ2-7; the D gene is possibly TRBD1 (6 bases). This CDR3 comprises 14 residues. V lost 0 bases, J lost 3 bases, and 9 bases lay in between. Germline V gene data show CDR1 as LGHNA and CDR2 as YSLEER. Written as DNA, the CDR3 is TGCGCCAGCAGCCAAGATAAACAGGGCTACGAGCAGTACTTC. This gives the protein CASSQDKQGYEQYF.

Only a few counts were recorded for this clone. This chain connects TRBV18 to TRBJ2-1, with 10 nucleotides matching TRBD2. V dropped 5 bases and J dropped 4; count of bases not matched to a gene: 11. CDR1 KGHSH and CDR2 LQKENI come from the germline V gene. The length of the CDR3 is 17 residues. The CDR3 reads CASSGREASGSYNEQFF. CDR3 nucleotide sequence: TGTGCCAGCTCAGGCAGGGAGGCTAGCGGGAGTTACAATGAGCAGTTCTTC.

This clone was found many times. The V and J genes are TRBV4-2 and TRBJ2-1; D is undetermined. CDR3 length equals 17 residues. The V gene lost 0 bases and the J gene lost 0 bases, with 12 bases spanning the gap. In germline, CDR1 is LGHNA, CDR2 YNFKEQ. The CDR3 DNA follows: TGTGCCAGCAGCCAAGATGGGTGGGAAAGCTCCTACAATGAGCAGTTCTTC. It is translated as CASSQDGWESSYNEQFF.

The genes are TRBV6-5 and TRBJ1-1; TRBD1 matches 9 bases. This CDR3 is built from 14 residues. Losses at the gene ends were 0 bases for V and 8 bases for J; bases not matched to a gene: 4. Germline lookup yields CDR1 MNHEY and CDR2 SVGAGI. CDR3 amino acids: CASSYSLGTGEAFF. For the CDR3, the DNA is TGTGCCAGCAGTTACTCGTTGGGGACAGGGGAAGCTTTCTTT.

This clone is deemed medium-sized (0.01 to 0.1%). V gene TRBV20-1 combines with J gene TRBJ2-5; 9 bases fit TRBD1. The CDR3 loop spans 12 amino acids. With V trimmed by 4 bases and J by 4 bases, 1 base remained unmatched. Per the germline V gene, CDR1 is DFQATT and CDR2 is SNEGSKA (reference sequence). The CDR3 is CSAMDRGETQYF. The CDR3 region has the DNA TGCAGTGCTATGGACAGGGGAGAGACCCAGTACTTC.